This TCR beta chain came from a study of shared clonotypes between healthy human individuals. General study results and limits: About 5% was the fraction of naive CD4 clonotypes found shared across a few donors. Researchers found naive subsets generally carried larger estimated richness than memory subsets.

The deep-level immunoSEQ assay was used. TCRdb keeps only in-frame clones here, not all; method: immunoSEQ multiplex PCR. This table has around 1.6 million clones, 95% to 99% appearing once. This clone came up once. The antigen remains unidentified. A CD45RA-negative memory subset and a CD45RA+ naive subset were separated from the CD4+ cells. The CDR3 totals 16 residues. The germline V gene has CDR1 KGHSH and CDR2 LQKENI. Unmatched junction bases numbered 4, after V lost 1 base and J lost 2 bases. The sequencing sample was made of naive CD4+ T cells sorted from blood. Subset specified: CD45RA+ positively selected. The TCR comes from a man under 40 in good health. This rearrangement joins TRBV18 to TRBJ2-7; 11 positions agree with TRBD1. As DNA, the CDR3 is TGTGCCAGCTCACCACTCCCGGGACAGGGGGCCTACGAGCAGTACTTC. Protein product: CASSPLPGQGAYEQYF.